The rows below give T cell receptor beta chains drawn from one sample of a study of technical replicates of blood from several donors. The data were produced by immunoSEQ multiplex PCR, yet TCRdb's version contains in-frame clones alone and is incomplete. This table has 79,000 or so clones, approximately 96% appearing once. The sample was T cells isolated from PBMCs. The receptor set was obtained from a human donor in good health. Each CDR3 is given with its conserved first and last residue. A D gene is named only where the DNA matches it firmly. Not every row has a clone size; where given, it reads once, few, many or a size class.

V: TRBV11-2
J: TRBJ2-7
D: TRBD1
size: .
DNA: TGTGCCAGCAGCCCAGGGACAGAGGCAGTCTACGAGCAGTACTTC
CDR3: CASSPGTEAVYEQYF

V: TRBV10-3
J: TRBJ2-6
D: TRBD2
size: .
DNA: TGTGCCATCATTGGCGTTCTAGCGGGAGAGTCTGGGGCCAACGTCCTGACTTTC
CDR3: CAIIGVLAGESGANVLTF

V: TRBV6-1
J: TRBJ2-2
D: .
size: .
DNA: TGTGCCAGCAGTGAACCCTTCCGACGGAGCACCGGGGAGCTGTTTTTT
CDR3: CASSEPFRRSTGELFF

V: TRBV6-1
J: TRBJ1-2
D: .
size: .
DNA: TGTGCCAGCAGTGAAGGGTCAGGTGGCTACACCTTC
CDR3: CASSEGSGGYTF

V: TRBV7-7
J: TRBJ2-1
D: TRBD2
size: .
DNA: TGTGCCAGCAGCCCAGGGACTAGCGGGGGAAATGAGCAGTTCTTC
CDR3: CASSPGTSGGNEQFF

V: TRBV18
J: TRBJ2-6
D: .
size: .
DNA: TGTGCCAGCTCACCACGGCTTGTATCTGGGGCCAACGTCCTGACTTTC
CDR3: CASSPRLVSGANVLTF

V: TRBV7-2
J: TRBJ1-1
D: .
size: .
DNA: TGTGCCAGCAGCTTACAGGGCCGGCACACTGAAGCTTTCTTT
CDR3: CASSLQGRHTEAFF

V: TRBV5-5
J: TRBJ2-5
D: TRBD2
size: .
DNA: TGTGCCAGCAGCCCTCTAAGACTAGCGGGATCAGAGACCCAGTACTTC
CDR3: CASSPLRLAGSETQYF

V: TRBV18
J: TRBJ2-4
D: .
size: .
DNA: TGTGCCAGCTCACCACCGGCCAGAGAATTGACGTGGGAGCGGAACATTCAGTACTTC
CDR3: CASSPPARELTWERNIQYF

V: TRBV7-2
J: TRBJ1-2
D: .
size: once
DNA: TGTGCCAGCAGCTTAATAAGGGGATGGGGCACCTTC
CDR3: CASSLIRGWGTF

V: TRBV27
J: TRBJ1-4
D: .
size: .
DNA: TGTGCCAGCAGTTTGCGAAGCCTAAATGAAAAACTGTTTTTT
CDR3: CASSLRSLNEKLFF

V: TRBV11-2
J: TRBJ2-1
D: TRBD2
size: .
DNA: TGTGCCAGCACCGTGACTAGCGGGAGTTACAATGAGCAGTTCTTC
CDR3: CASTVTSGSYNEQFF

V: TRBV11-3
J: TRBJ2-1
D: .
size: .
DNA: TGTGCCAGCAGCTTAGATACAACCAGTGAGCAGTTCTTC
CDR3: CASSLDTTSEQFF

V: TRBV27
J: TRBJ1-5
D: TRBD1
size: .
DNA: TGTGCCAGCACTTCAAGGCCCCCCAACAGGGGCTTCAATCAGCCCCAGCATTTT
CDR3: CASTSRPPNRGFNQPQHF

V: TRBV5-4
J: TRBJ1-1
D: TRBD1
size: once
DNA: TGTGCCAGCAGCTTGGCCGGGGAGGGGACAGGGCATGAAGCTTTCTTT
CDR3: CASSLAGEGTGHEAFF

V: TRBV9
J: TRBJ1-5
D: TRBD1
size: .
DNA: TGTGCCAGCAGCGATCGACAGGGGATCGAAGGCAATCAGCCCCAGCATTTT
CDR3: CASSDRQGIEGNQPQHF

V: TRBV2
J: TRBJ2-5
D: TRBD1
size: .
DNA: TGTGCCAGCACCCGGACAGGCTACCAAGAGACCCAGTACTTC
CDR3: CASTRTGYQETQYF

V: TRBV6-1
J: TRBJ2-7
D: TRBD1
size: once
DNA: TGTGCCAGCAGTGTTCCGGGACAGGGGAACTCCTACGAGCAGTACTTC
CDR3: CASSVPGQGNSYEQYF

V: TRBV9
J: TRBJ2-2
D: .
size: .
DNA: TGTGCCAGCAGCCCTCAGGCGAACACCGGGGAGCTGTTTTTT
CDR3: CASSPQANTGELFF

V: TRBV30
J: TRBJ2-7
D: TRBD1
size: .
DNA: TGTGCCTGGAGCCTCGGGACAGGGTGGGAGCAGTACTTC
CDR3: CAWSLGTGWEQYF

V: TRBV9
J: TRBJ1-5
D: .
size: .
DNA: TGTGCCAGCAGCGGGGGGGGTAGCAATCAGCCCCAGCATTTT
CDR3: CASSGGGSNQPQHF

V: TRBV28
J: TRBJ1-1
D: .
size: .
DNA: TGTGCCAGCAGTTCACCCATCCGGGGAGGGGAAAACACTGAAGCTTTCTTT
CDR3: CASSSPIRGGENTEAFF

V: TRBV14
J: TRBJ1-1
D: .
size: .
DNA: TGTGCCAGCAGCCGCCTGGGCGGGGACCCTAGCGCTGAAGCTTTCTTT
CDR3: CASSRLGGDPSAEAFF

V: TRBV10-1
J: TRBJ2-2
D: TRBD2
size: .
DNA: TGCGCCATGACTAGCGGGTTCACCGGGGAGCTGTTTTTT
CDR3: CAMTSGFTGELFF

V: TRBV9
J: TRBJ2-2
D: .
size: .
DNA: TGTGCCAGCAGCGGCAGGATCGGGGAGCTGTTTTTT
CDR3: CASSGRIGELFF

V: TRBV7-7
J: TRBJ2-1
D: .
size: .
DNA: TGTGCTAGCAGCCCACAATACGGACTTAATGAGCAGTTCTTC
CDR3: CASSPQYGLNEQFF

V: TRBV5-1
J: TRBJ2-2
D: .
size: .
DNA: TGCGCCAGCAGCTTTACCCTAGAGTACTATGTAGATCACACCGGGGAGCTGTTTTTT
CDR3: CASSFTLEYYVDHTGELFF

V: TRBV6-5
J: TRBJ2-7
D: TRBD2
size: .
DNA: TGTGCCAGCAGTTTACTGTCCGGGAGGGCCCCTTACGAGCAGTACTTC
CDR3: CASSLLSGRAPYEQYF

V: TRBV6-1
J: TRBJ2-5
D: .
size: .
DNA: TGTGCCAGCAGGAAGGGACGGGAGACCAAAGAGACCCAGTACTTC
CDR3: CASRKGRETKETQYF

V: TRBV6-1
J: TRBJ1-1
D: .
size: .
DNA: TGTGCCACCCCCTATGATGCTTTCTTT
CDR3: CATPYDAFF

V: TRBV5-4
J: TRBJ2-7
D: .
size: .
DNA: TGTGCCAGCAGCTTGCTATCCAGGGGCGACGAGCAGTACTTC
CDR3: CASSLLSRGDEQYF

V: TRBV27
J: TRBJ1-1
D: .
size: .
DNA: TGTGCCAGCAGCATAGCCACAGGGAGCGTAGCTGAAGCTTTCTTT
CDR3: CASSIATGSVAEAFF

V: TRBV7-9
J: TRBJ2-7
D: .
size: .
DNA: TGTGCCAGCAGCTTCAGGGAAAGCTACGAGCAGTACTTC
CDR3: CASSFRESYEQYF

V: TRBV11-2
J: TRBJ2-4
D: TRBD2
size: once
DNA: TGTGCCAGCAGCTTGGGACTAGGAAACATTCAGTACTTC
CDR3: CASSLGLGNIQYF

V: TRBV4-1
J: TRBJ2-7
D: TRBD2
size: .
DNA: TGCGCCAGCAGCCAAGATTGGTTGGGCGGGAGGAACGAGCAGTACTTC
CDR3: CASSQDWLGGRNEQYF

V: TRBV6-6
J: TRBJ2-6
D: .
size: .
DNA: TGTGCCAGCAGTTTAAGCGGTGGCCCTGGGGCCAACGTCCTGACTTTC
CDR3: CASSLSGGPGANVLTF

V: TRBV28
J: TRBJ1-1
D: .
size: .
DNA: TGTGCCAGCATGGGGGGAGGGGGTAACACTGAAGCTTTCTTT
CDR3: CASMGGGGNTEAFF

V: TRBV14
J: TRBJ2-3
D: TRBD2
size: .
DNA: TGTGCCAGCAGCCAGTGGGGACTAGCGGTCACAGATACGCAGTATTTT
CDR3: CASSQWGLAVTDTQYF

V: TRBV6-4
J: TRBJ1-4
D: .
size: once
DNA: TGTGCCAGCAGACCCCAGGTCAGGGCCGTTGGTGAAAAACTGTTTTTT
CDR3: CASRPQVRAVGEKLFF

V: TRBV30
J: TRBJ2-1
D: TRBD2
size: .
DNA: TGTGCCTGGGGGGGGACTAGGGCCAATGAGCAGTTCTTC
CDR3: CAWGGTRANEQFF

V: TRBV28
J: TRBJ1-1
D: TRBD1
size: .
DNA: TGTGCCAGCAGTCAAACCGGGACAGCGAACACTGAAGCTTTCTTT
CDR3: CASSQTGTANTEAFF

V: TRBV9
J: TRBJ2-7
D: .
size: .
DNA: TGTGCCAGCAGCGTAGCGACAGACGATTACGAGCAGTACTTC
CDR3: CASSVATDDYEQYF

V: TRBV5-1
J: TRBJ2-3
D: TRBD2
size: once
DNA: TGCGCCAGCAGCTTGGGGGAGGGAGGAGTGACAGATACGCAGTATTTT
CDR3: CASSLGEGGVTDTQYF

V: TRBV10-3
J: TRBJ1-2
D: .
size: .
DNA: TGTGCCATCAGTGAGTTACAGGGTAGTAACTATGGCTACACCTTC
CDR3: CAISELQGSNYGYTF

V: TRBV5-1
J: TRBJ2-3
D: TRBD1
size: .
DNA: TGCGCCAGTCGACAGGGCTCAGATACGCAGTATTTT
CDR3: CASRQGSDTQYF

V: TRBV11-2
J: TRBJ1-1
D: .
size: .
DNA: TGTGCCAGCAGCTTAGACAGGGATGCCGAAGCTTTCTTT
CDR3: CASSLDRDAEAFF